This T cell receptor beta chain comes out of a study of blood T cells in healthy people across ages. This CDR3 contains 15 residues. Germline lookup yields CDR1 SGHRS and CDR2 YFSETQ. Trimming pared 4 bases from V and 1 base from J, leaving 9 bases between. A second PCR, run for about 7 to 11 cycles, used a sample-barcoded 5' primer plus a J-beta primer mix. From the 5' RACE reads, TCRdb called clonotypes with MiXCR, one entry per CDR3 protein. The data hold around 1.7 million distinct CDR3 sequences, with roughly 27% observed a single time. Source material: blood. The J gene is TRBJ1-6, the V gene TRBV5-1; D is unclear. This clonotype was obtained from a young woman in good health. In DNA, the CDR3 is TGCGCCAGCAGCCCGGACGGGTCCTATAATTCACCCCTCCACTTT. Amino acids: CASSPDGSYNSPLHF.